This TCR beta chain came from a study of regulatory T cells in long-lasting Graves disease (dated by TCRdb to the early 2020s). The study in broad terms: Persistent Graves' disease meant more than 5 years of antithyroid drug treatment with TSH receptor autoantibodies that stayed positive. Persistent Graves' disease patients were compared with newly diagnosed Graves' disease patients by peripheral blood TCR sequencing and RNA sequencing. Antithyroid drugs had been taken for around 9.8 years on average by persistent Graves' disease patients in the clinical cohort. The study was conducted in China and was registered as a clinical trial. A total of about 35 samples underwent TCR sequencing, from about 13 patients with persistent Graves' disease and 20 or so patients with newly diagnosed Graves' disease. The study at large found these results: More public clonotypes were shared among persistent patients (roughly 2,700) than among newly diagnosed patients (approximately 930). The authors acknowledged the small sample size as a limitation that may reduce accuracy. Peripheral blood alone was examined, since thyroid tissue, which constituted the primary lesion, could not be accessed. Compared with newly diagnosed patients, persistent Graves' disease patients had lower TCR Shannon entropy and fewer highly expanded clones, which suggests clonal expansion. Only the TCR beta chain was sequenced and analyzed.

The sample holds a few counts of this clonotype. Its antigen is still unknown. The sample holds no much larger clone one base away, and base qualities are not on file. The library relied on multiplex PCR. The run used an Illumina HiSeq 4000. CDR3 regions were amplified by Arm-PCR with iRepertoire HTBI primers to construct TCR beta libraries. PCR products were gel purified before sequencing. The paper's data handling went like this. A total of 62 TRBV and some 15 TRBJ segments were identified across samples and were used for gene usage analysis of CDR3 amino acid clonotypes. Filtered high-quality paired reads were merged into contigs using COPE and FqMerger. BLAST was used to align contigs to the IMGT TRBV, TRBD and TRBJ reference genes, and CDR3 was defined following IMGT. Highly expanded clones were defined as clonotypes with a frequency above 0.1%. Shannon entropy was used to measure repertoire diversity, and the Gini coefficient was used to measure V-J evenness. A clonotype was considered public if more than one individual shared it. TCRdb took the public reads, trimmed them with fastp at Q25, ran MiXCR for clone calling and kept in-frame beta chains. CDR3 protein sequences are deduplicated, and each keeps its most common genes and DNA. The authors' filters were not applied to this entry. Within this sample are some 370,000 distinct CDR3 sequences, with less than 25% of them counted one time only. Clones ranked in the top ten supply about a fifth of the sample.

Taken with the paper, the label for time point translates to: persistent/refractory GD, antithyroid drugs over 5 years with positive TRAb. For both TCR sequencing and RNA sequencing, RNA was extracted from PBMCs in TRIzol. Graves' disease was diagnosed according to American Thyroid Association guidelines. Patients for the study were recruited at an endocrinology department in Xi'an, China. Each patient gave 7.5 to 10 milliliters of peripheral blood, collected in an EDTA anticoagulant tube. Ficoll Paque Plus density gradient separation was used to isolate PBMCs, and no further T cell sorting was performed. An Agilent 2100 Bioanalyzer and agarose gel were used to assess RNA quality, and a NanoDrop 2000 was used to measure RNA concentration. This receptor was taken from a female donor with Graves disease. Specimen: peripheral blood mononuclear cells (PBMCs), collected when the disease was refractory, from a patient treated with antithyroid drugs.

Here the CDR3 is given as CASSYSVRGEWATNEKLFF. The nucleotides read TGTGCCAGCAGTTACTCGGTTAGAGGGGAGTGGGCAACTAATGAAAAACTGTTTTTT. The chain couples TRBV6-6 to TRBJ1-4; the D region possibly corresponds to TRBD1 (5 bases align). Based on the germline V gene (reference sequence), the CDR1 and CDR2 sequences are MNHNY and SVGAGI. Trimming removed 0 bases from V and 0 bases from J, leaving 17 bases between the germline ends. Including the terminal cysteine and phenylalanine, the CDR3 comprises 19 residues. The kept DNA is CDR3 alone, 57 bases in frame from the first base.